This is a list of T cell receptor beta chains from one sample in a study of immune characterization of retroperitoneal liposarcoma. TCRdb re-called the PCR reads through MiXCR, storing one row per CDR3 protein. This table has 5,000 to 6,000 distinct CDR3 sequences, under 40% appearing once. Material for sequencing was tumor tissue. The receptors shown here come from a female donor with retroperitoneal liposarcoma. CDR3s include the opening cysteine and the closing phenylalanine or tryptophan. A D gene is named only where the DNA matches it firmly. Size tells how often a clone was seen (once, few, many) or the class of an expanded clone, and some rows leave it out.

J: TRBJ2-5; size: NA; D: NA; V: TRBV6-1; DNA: TGTGCCAGCAGTGAAGTGGAAAGGCTAGATGAGCAGTACTTC; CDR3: CASSEVERLDEQYF
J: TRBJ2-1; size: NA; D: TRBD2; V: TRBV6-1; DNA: TGTGCCAGCAGTGAGGGACTAGCGGGAGTCTCTGAGCAGTTCTTC; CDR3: CASSEGLAGVSEQFF
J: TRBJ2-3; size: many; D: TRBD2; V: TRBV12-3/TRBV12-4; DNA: TGTGCCAGCATTCGGACTAGCGGGGGCACAGATACGCAGTATTTT; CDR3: CASIRTSGGTDTQYF
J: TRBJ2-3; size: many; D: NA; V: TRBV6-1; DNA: TGTGCCAGCAGGCCGACTGTTACAGATACGCAGTATTTT; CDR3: CASRPTVTDTQYF
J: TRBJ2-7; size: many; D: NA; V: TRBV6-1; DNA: TGTGCCAGCAGTTCCATGGACTTGCCAGACAATGAGCAGTACTTC; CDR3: CASSSMDLPDNEQYF
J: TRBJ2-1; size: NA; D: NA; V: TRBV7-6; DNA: TGTGCCAGCAGCTTAACTTCGGGTGAGCAGTTCTTC; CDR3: CASSLTSGEQFF
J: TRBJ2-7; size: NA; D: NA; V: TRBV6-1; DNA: TGTGCCAGCAGTAACAGGGTCTCCTACGAGCAGTACTTC; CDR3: CASSNRVSYEQYF
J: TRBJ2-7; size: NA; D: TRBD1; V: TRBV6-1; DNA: TGTGCCAGCAGTGAACGGGACAGTGAAAACTACGAGCAGTACTTC; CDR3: CASSERDSENYEQYF
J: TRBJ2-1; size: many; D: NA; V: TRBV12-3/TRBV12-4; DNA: TGTGCCAGCAGCCCGGACGGGAATCCCTACAATGAGCAGTTCTTC; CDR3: CASSPDGNPYNEQFF
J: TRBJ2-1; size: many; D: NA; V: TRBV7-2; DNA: TGTGCCAGCAGCTTAGTGCGAGAAGCCGAGCAGTTCTTC; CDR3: CASSLVREAEQFF
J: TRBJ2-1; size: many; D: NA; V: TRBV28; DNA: TGTGCCAGCAGTGCCCTAGCGTTTTCTAATGAGCAGTTCTTC; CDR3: CASSALAFSNEQFF
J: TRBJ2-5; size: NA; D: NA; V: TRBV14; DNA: TGTGCCAGCAGCCAAGAGGGAGCTCTCAATGAGCAGTACTTC; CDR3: CASSQEGALNEQYF
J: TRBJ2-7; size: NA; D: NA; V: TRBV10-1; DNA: TGCGCCAGCAGTGAGTCGTTGGGGGAGCAGTACTTC; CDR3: CASSESLGEQYF
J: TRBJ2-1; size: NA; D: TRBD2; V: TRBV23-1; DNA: TGCGCCAGCAGTCATACGGGCGCTGTAGCGGGAGGGCAGGATAATGAGCAGTTCTTC; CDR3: CASSHTGAVAGGQDNEQFF
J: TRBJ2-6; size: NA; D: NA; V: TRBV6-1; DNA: TGTGCCAGCAGTGTTCACTCTGGGGCCAACGTCCTGACTTTC; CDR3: CASSVHSGANVLTF
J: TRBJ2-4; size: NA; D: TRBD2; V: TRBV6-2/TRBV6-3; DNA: TGTGCCAGCAGTTCTAGCGGAGGGGCCAAAAACATTCAGTACTTC; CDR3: CASSSSGGAKNIQYF
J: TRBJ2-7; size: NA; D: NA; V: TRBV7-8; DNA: TGTGCCAGCAGCTCAAGCCGCTTTGTCTCCTACAATGAGCAGTACTTC; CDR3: CASSSSRFVSYNEQYF
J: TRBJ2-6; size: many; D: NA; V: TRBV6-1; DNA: TGTGCCAGCAAAGGGCCTCTTAACTCTGGGGCCAACGTCCTGACTTTC; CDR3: CASKGPLNSGANVLTF
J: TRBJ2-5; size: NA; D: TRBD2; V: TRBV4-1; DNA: TGCGCCAGCAGCCAAAGACTAGCGGGAGGGTTTTTTGACCAAGAGACCCAGTACTTC; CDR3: CASSQRLAGGFFDQETQYF
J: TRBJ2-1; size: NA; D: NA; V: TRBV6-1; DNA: TGTGCCAGCAGTGAAATACACACCGGTCGAAACAATGAGCAGTTCTTC; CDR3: CASSEIHTGRNNEQFF
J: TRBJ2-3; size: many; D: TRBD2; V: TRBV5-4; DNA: TGTGCCAGCAGCGCCGGGACTACTAGCACAGATACGCAGTATTTT; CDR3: CASSAGTTSTDTQYF
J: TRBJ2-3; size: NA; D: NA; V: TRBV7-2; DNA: TGTGCCAGCAGCTTTCGGGGTAGCACAGATACGCAGTATTTT; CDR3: CASSFRGSTDTQYF
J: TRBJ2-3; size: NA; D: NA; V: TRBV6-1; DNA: TGTGCCAGCAGTTTATCCGGGACAGGGTTAGCGGGAGGCGGGACGCAGTATTTT; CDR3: CASSLSGTGLAGGGTQYF
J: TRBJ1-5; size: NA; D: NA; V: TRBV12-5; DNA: TGTGCTAGTGGTATCGGACCCACCAATCAGCCCCAGCATTTT; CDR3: CASGIGPTNQPQHF
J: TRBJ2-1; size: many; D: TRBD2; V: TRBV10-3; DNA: TGTGCCATCAGTGAGGGGATAGCGGGGTACAATGAGCAGTTCTTC; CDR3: CAISEGIAGYNEQFF
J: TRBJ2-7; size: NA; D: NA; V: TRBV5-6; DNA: TGTGCCAGCAGCTGGCGGGGCGCCGAGCAGTACTTC; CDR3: CASSWRGAEQYF
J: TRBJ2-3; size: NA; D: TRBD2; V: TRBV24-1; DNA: TGTGCCACCAGTGACCTCGGGACTAGCAGCACAGATACGCAGTATTTT; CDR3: CATSDLGTSSTDTQYF
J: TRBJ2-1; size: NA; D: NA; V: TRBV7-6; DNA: TGTGCCAGCAGCTCAGAACCAGGGCAGCTTGATGAGCAGTTCTTC; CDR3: CASSSEPGQLDEQFF
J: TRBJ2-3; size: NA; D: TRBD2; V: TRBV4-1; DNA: TGTGCCAGCAGCCAAGATTTGGGGACTAGATTTGGTACGGATACGCAGTATTTT; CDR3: CASSQDLGTRFGTDTQYF